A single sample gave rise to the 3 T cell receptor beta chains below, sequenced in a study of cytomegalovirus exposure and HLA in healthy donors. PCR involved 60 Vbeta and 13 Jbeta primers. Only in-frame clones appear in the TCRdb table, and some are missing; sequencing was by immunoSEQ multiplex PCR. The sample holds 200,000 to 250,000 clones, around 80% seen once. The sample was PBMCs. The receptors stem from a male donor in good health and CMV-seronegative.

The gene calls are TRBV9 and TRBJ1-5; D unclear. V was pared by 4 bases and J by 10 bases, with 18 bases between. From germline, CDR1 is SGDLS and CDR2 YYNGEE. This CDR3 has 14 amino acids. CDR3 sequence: CASSLGLEEDPQHF. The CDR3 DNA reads TGTGCCAGCAGCCTAGGACTTGAGGAGGATCCCCAGCATTTT.

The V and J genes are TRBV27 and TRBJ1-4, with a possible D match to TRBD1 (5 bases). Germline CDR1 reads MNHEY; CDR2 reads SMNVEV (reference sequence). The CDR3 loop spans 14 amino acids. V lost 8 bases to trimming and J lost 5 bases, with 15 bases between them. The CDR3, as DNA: TGTGCCAGCGGGCTCCTGGGGGGAAATGAAAAACTGTTTTTT. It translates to CASGLLGGNEKLFF.

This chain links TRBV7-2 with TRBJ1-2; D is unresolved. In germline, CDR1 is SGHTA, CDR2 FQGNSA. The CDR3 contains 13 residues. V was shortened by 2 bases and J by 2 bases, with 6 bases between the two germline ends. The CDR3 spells CASSLQQNYGYTF. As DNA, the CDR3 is TGTGCCAGCAGCTTACAACAGAACTATGGCTACACCTTC.